These T cell receptor beta chains were read from a single sample in a study of blood T cell repertoires in COVID-19. Here immunoSEQ multiplex PCR was the method, and the copy in TCRdb shows in-frame clones only, minus some. The sample carries under 300,000 clones, more than 75% recorded once. The specimen was peripheral blood. These receptors were obtained from a woman in her thirties or forties who had recovered from COVID-19. CDR3s include the opening cysteine and the closing phenylalanine or tryptophan. D genes are given only for firm matches. Clone size, where shown, is once, few, many, or a class for clones that have expanded.

V	J	size	D	length	DNA	CDR3
TRBV5-1	TRBJ2-3	.	.	15	TGCGCCAGCAGCCCATCGTCTCGCGGCACAGATACGCAGTATTTT	CASSPSSRGTDTQYF
TRBV19	TRBJ1-1	.	TRBD1	18	TGTGCCAGTAGTATAGGGGGAGGACAGGTGCGGCCCTACACTGAAGCTTTCTTT	CASSIGGGQVRPYTEAFF
TRBV21-1	TRBJ1-1	.	.	14	TGTGCCAGCAGCAAAACAAAACTGAACACTGAAGCTTTCTTT	CASSKTKLNTEAFF
TRBV4-3	TRBJ2-7	.	TRBD2	14	TGCGCCAGCAGCCCCGGGACTAGCGGGTACGAGCAGTACTTC	CASSPGTSGYEQYF
TRBV7-2	TRBJ2-2	.	TRBD2	15	TGTGCCAGCAGCTTACTAGCGGGAGGGTCCGGGGAGCTGTTTTTT	CASSLLAGGSGELFF
TRBV11-3	TRBJ2-1	.	.	14	TGTGCCAGCACCCCATGGGGGCAGGGTAATGAGCAGTTCTTC	CASTPWGQGNEQFF
TRBV11-3	TRBJ2-3	.	TRBD1	16	TGTGCCAGCAGCCCCAGGACAGGGGCTGGCACAGATACGCAGTATTTT	CASSPRTGAGTDTQYF
TRBV5-4	TRBJ1-1	.	.	15	TGTGCCAGCAGCGACGTGGAGGCGGGGAACACTGAAGCTTTCTTT	CASSDVEAGNTEAFF
TRBV5-1	TRBJ2-1	.	.	18	TGCGCCAGCAGCTTGGGTGGGCCGAAATCCAACTCCTACAATGAGCAGTTCTTC	CASSLGGPKSNSYNEQFF
TRBV19	TRBJ1-5	.	.	17	TGTGCCAGTAGTATAGAGGGGCCCCAGTATAGCAATCAGCCCCAGCATTTT	CASSIEGPQYSNQPQHF
TRBV9	TRBJ1-2	few	.	13	TGTGCCAGCACCATAGGGGGAGGGGGGCGCTACACCTTC	CASTIGGGGRYTF
TRBV30	TRBJ2-7	once	TRBD2	17	TGTGCCTGGAGCGCCGGGACAGGGGGACTAGCGGGAGGGGGGCAGTACTTC	CAWSAGTGGLAGGGQYF
TRBV4-2	TRBJ1-4	few	.	15	TGTGCCAGCAGCCAAGACGGGAGAACTAATGAAAAACTGTTTTTT	CASSQDGRTNEKLFF